This T cell receptor (beta chain) originates from a study of OX40 agonist ivuxolimab in advanced cancers. Findings of the study overall: Circulating CD4+ and CD8+ T cells showed clonal expansion by week 6 at 0.1 to 3.0 mg/kg. Relative to CD4+ cells, CD8+ T cells on average had more expanded clones.

Germline V gene sequence: CDR1 LNHDA, CDR2 SQIVND (reference sequence). This CDR3 comprises 13 residues. The junction had 7 bases not matched to a gene; V was cut back by 5 bases and J by 7 bases. Cycle 7 day 1, cycle 4 day 1, and baseline were the timepoints at which blood was sampled. Sequenced by immunoSEQ multiplex PCR; TCRdb stores in-frame clones only, minus some. The sample lists approximately 62,000 clones; more than 85% were seen once. On this clone: What it recognizes is unknown.

The J gene is TRBJ1-1, the V gene TRBV19; the match to TRBD1 covers 7 bases. This clonotype was obtained from an adult with an advanced solid tumor such as melanoma, head and neck, liver or kidney cancer. This specimen was CD4+ or CD8+ T cells sorted from blood, taken in a trial of the OX40 agonist ivuxolimab. The CDR3 protein is CASSAGTAVEAFF. Written as DNA, the CDR3 is TGTGCCAGTAGTGCCGGGACAGCTGTTGAAGCTTTCTTT.